This T cell receptor (beta chain) originates from a study of blood T cells in healthy people across ages. General observations from the study: It was held that diversity estimates obtained from one million T cells represented underestimates.

Regarding this clonotype: Its matching antigen is unknown.

Donors were systemically healthy Caucasian individuals from Russia aged roughly 6 to 100 years. Sample-barcoded 5' priming and a J-beta primer mix drove a second PCR of 7 to 11 cycles. A template-switch adaptor that had 12 random nucleotides put a tag on each cDNA molecule. Using its own MiXCR run on the 5' RACE reads, TCRdb lists one record per CDR3 protein. The data contain roughly 800,000 distinct CDR3 sequences, under 30% of them seen just once; the ten biggest clones take up roughly 3.1%. This CDR3 contains 17 residues. V was clipped by 3 bases and J by 0 bases, with 13 bases between them. The germline CDR1 and CDR2 sequences are SGHRS and YFSETQ. The data were also submitted as part of a second study, on T cells of mothers and their children. Per that study: All extracted RNA went into cDNA synthesis, about 1.4 ug per 15 ul.

Material for sequencing was blood. This sequence was found in a boy younger than 18 in good health. The chain has TRBV5-1 and TRBJ2-6, with a weak D call TRBD1 (6 bases). CDR3 sequence reads: CASSSGTLLSGANVLTF. In nucleotides, the CDR3 is TGCGCCAGCAGCTCCGGGACACTCCTCTCTGGGGCCAACGTCCTGACTTTC.